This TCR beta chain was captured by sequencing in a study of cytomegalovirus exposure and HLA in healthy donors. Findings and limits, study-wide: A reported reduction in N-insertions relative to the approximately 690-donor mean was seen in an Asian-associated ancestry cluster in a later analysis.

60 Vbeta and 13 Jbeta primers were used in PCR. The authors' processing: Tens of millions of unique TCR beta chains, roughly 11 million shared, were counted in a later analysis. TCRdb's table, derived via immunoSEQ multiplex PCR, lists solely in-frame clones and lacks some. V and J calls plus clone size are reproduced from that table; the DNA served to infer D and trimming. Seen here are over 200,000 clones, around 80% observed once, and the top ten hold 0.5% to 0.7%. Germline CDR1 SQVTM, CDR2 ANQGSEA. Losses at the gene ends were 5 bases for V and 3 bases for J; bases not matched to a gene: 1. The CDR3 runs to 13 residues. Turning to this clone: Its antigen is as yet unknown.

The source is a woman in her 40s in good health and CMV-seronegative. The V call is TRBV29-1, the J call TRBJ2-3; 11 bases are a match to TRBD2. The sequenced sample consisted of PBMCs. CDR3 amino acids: CSVRLAGTDTQYF. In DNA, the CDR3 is TGCAGCGTTCGACTAGCGGGGACAGATACGCAGTATTTT.